This record concerns one T cell receptor beta chain sequence. A deep-level run was used for the assay. The authors' processing: Filtering differed since immunoSEQ provided only junctions, with no quality scores. Generated by immunoSEQ multiplex PCR, the TCRdb table keeps only in-frame clones and is missing some. D and trimming were read from the DNA, whereas the V and J calls and clone size are those reported in that table. The table has roughly 760,000 clones, roughly 70% seen once. The entry originates in a study of shared clonotypes between healthy human individuals. Across the study: Researchers assigned three CD4 naive, three CD4 memory, two CD8 naive and one CD8 memory plate to each donor.

Germline V gene data show CDR1 as MNHEY and CDR2 as SVGAGI. The CDR3 runs 15 residues. V was trimmed by 6 bases and J by 4 bases, leaving 16 bases between them. This receptor was identified in a woman in her twenties or thirties in good health. The chain is built from TRBV6-5 and TRBJ1-3; D may be TRBD1 (6 bases). The source material was memory CD4+ T cells sorted from blood. Subset indicated: CD45RA-negative fraction. In DNA form, the CDR3 reads TGTGCCAGCAGGCCAAGGGGGGGCGCGGGAAACACCATATATTTT. Protein: CASRPRGGAGNTIYF.